This T cell receptor (beta chain) came from a study of blood T cell repertoires in COVID-19. Study information: Whether acute or convalescent, the COVID-19 samples came from the United States, Italy and Spain.

TCRdb's table, derived via immunoSEQ multiplex PCR, lists solely in-frame clones and lacks some. This sample has around 260,000 clones, with approximately 87% found just once. Germline CDR1 and CDR2: SEHNR and FQNEAQ (reference sequence). The CDR3 runs to 14 residues. Between the trimmed V and J ends, which lost 4 bases and 7 bases, there was a span of 13 bases. In this sample, this clone turned up a few times. The chain employs TRBV7-9 and TRBJ1-4, with a possible D match to TRBD1 (5 bases). This clonotype was sampled from a man aged 55 to 70 who had recovered from COVID-19. Sequencing input: peripheral blood. CDR3 in amino acids: CASSWGERGEKLFF. DNA of the CDR3: TGTGCCAGCAGCTGGGGGGAAAGGGGTGAAAAACTGTTTTTT.